Sequencing of this T cell receptor (beta chain) was carried out in a study of human CD4 T cells and Enterobacteriaceae. The protocol was immunoSEQ multiplex PCR, while the TCRdb copy is restricted to in-frame clones and leaves out a portion. The sample contains some 30,000 clones, 70% to 85% of which appear only once. Trimming took 6 bases from V and 5 from J; bases not matched to a gene: 10. Germline CDR1 MNHNY, CDR2 SVGAGI (reference sequence). The length of the CDR3 is 15 residues. Memory CD4+ T cells were sorted as all CD4+ cells except CD45RA+CCR7+CD95- naive cells, over 95% pure. Sequencing input: memory CD4+ T cells from blood. The rearrangement joins TRBV6-6 to TRBJ2-5; 9 bases align to TRBD1. The sequence was collected from a human donor in good health. In DNA form, the CDR3 reads TGTGCCAGCAGCTTGGGACAGGGACTTCGGGAGACCCAGTACTTC. It translates to CASSLGQGLRETQYF.